A single sample is the source of the 7 T cell receptor beta chains below, sequenced in a study of T cells after yellow fever vaccination. Each CDR3 protein gets one entry after TCRdb re-called the 5' RACE reads with MiXCR. Here the sample spans under 350,000 distinct CDR3 sequences, about 4% being singletons. The sample was PBMCs, taken 5 days after the yellow fever booster vaccination. The receptors originated from a man in his late teens or twenties who received the YFV17D yellow fever vaccine.

This clonotype came up many times. This rearrangement joins TRBV29-1 to TRBJ2-6; D is uncertain. This CDR3 spans 16 amino acids. Germline V gene sequence: CDR1 SQVTM, CDR2 ANQGSEA. The ends were cut back, 5 bases at V and 1 base at J, with 15 bases in the middle. Here the CDR3 DNA reads TGCAGCGTTACTTTCTCCGCCGGGTCTGGGGCCAACGTCCTGACTTTC. It codes for CSVTFSAGSGANVLTF.

This sequence joins TRBV7-8 and TRBJ2-2; weak D call: TRBD2 (5 bases). CDR1 and CDR2 (germline): SGHVS, FQNEAQ. This CDR3 contains 15 residues. V lost 2 bases to trimming and J lost 2 bases, with 9 bases between them. CDR3 amino acids: CASSLRRVNTGELFF. The CDR3 region has the DNA TGTGCCAGCAGCTTACGGCGGGTTAACACCGGGGAGCTGTTTTTT.

This clonotype was detected a few times. The chain is built from TRBV7-9 and TRBJ1-1, with TRBD1 identical over 9 bases. The V and J ends lost 2 bases and 0 bases, in that order; junction bases with no gene match: 7. The CDR3 has 17 amino acids. From germline, CDR1 is SEHNR and CDR2 FQNEAQ (reference sequence). The CDR3 bases are TGTGCCAGCAGCTTATCCACCGGACAGGGGATGAACACTGAAGCTTTCTTT. This codes for CASSLSTGQGMNTEAFF.

The J gene is TRBJ2-2, the V gene TRBV10-1; D might be TRBD1 or TRBD2, each matching 6 bases. Germline values: CDR1 WNHNN, CDR2 SYGVQD (reference sequence). Deletions cut 8 bases from V and 9 bases from J, with 10 bases between. CDR3 size: 11 residues. The CDR3 sequence: CASLGGRELFF. For the CDR3, the DNA is TGCGCCAGCTTGGGGGGCAGGGAGCTGTTTTTT.

This clonotype was detected many times. This chain links TRBV7-2 with TRBJ2-3; D might be TRBD1 or TRBD2, each matching 5 bases. Germline V CDR1 and CDR2: SGHTA, FQGNSA. Deletions cut 5 bases from V and 4 bases from J, with 13 bases between. The CDR3 consists of 14 residues. CDR3 region: CASSLGPEADTQYF. CDR3 DNA sequence: TGTGCCAGCAGCCTGGGACCCGAGGCAGATACGCAGTATTTT.

This clonotype was counted between two and nine times. The CDR3 loop is CASNPTGNSYEQYF. DNA for the CDR3: TGTGCCAGCAATCCGACAGGGAACTCCTACGAGCAGTACTTC. This rearrangement joins TRBV6-5 to TRBJ2-7; 7 nucleotides match TRBD1. V shed 7 bases, J shed 0 bases, and the junction held 6 bases outside the gene matches. Per germline, CDR1 MNHEY and CDR2 SVGAGI. This CDR3 has 14 residues.

On this clonotype itself: Just one base apart from a much larger clone, this may be a read error. The chain uses TRBV6-6 and TRBJ2-1; unclear D gene. The DNA end favors TRBJ2-7, so the J call may be wrong. The CDR3 is made up of 14 amino acids. Per germline, CDR1 MNHNY and CDR2 SVGAGI (reference sequence). The CDR3 bases are TGTGCCAGCAGCTCGGAGCCCTCCTACAATGAGCAGTACTTC. Encoded protein: CASSSEPSYNEQYF.